This T cell receptor beta chain was sequenced for a study of OX40 agonist ivuxolimab in advanced cancers. Looking at the study overall: Ivuxolimab was an agonistic, fully human IgG2 monoclonal antibody directed against OX40 (CD134), a costimulatory receptor. Intravenous ivuxolimab was administered to patients every 2 weeks at six dose levels: 0.01, 0.1, 0.3, 1.5, 3 and 10 mg/kg. Of the 50 or so patients in dose escalation, about 20 had hepatocellular carcinoma, about 15 had melanoma, 9 had renal cell carcinoma and 9 had head and neck cancer. A male proportion of about 79% and a mean age of approximately 62 years, ranging from about 20 to 79, were recorded for the dose-escalation cohort. Prior anti-PD-1, anti-PD-L1 or anti-CTLA-4 therapy was permitted, and checkpoint inhibitors had been received by less than 45% of dose-escalation patients. Partial responses were achieved by three dose-escalation patients, of whom one had hepatocellular carcinoma and two had cutaneous melanoma. The point of sequencing TCRbeta in the periphery was to test whether ivuxolimab changed TCR sequence diversity and drove clonal T-cell expansion. The monotherapy dose-escalation portion (N ≈ 55 patients) of the phase I ivuxolimab trial is reported in the paper.

Between the V and J ends, shortened by 7 bases and 5 bases respectively, the junction contains 23 bases. From the germline V gene (reference sequence), CDR1 is LNHDA and CDR2 is SQIVND. Spanning cysteine to phenylalanine, the CDR3 consists of 16 amino acids. The retained sequence is limited to the CDR3, 48 bases, with the frame set at the first base. What the research found in general, with its limitations: After ivuxolimab, expanded clones were on average more numerous among CD8+ T cells than among CD4+ T cells. Partial responders in the 0.1-3.0 mg/kg groups had among the lowest normalized peripheral clonal expansion, especially among CD8+ T cells. The antigen specificity of the clonally expanded peripheral T cells was not determined. At doses from 0.1 to 3.0 mg/kg, clonal expansion was seen in both CD4+ and CD8+ blood T cells between baseline and week 6. Low levels of normalized T-cell clonal expansion were also seen in some patients who did not respond.

Genomic DNA was isolated from the sorted cells so that the TCRbeta CDR3 region could be sequenced. The immunoSEQ Assay was used to sequence the TCRbeta CDR3 regions. TCRdb provides this immuneACCESS table in a form limited to in-frame rearrangements. Some clones are lacking; in checked studies, under half of them reflect an unresolved V gene, and why the rest are absent is not known. The sample has 65,000 to 75,000 clones on record, around 89% of them singletons. The biggest ten clones account for roughly 0.98% of the sample. Patients with autoimmune disease history or receiving systemic immunosuppression were excluded from the trial. In every dose cohort, peripheral blood was drawn for TCR sequencing at baseline, cycle 4 day 1, and cycle 7 day 1. Samples came from an open-label, multicenter, first-in-human phase I dose-escalation trial of ivuxolimab. The trial enrolled adults with locally advanced or metastatic head and neck squamous cell, hepatocellular, melanoma or renal cell carcinoma. Before TCR sequencing, CD4+ T cells and CD8+ T cells were sorted from peripheral blood as separate populations.

This clone has just one count. Its antigen remains unidentified. Qualities for individual bases were not recorded, and no much larger clone is one base off. Source: CD4+ or CD8+ T cells sorted from blood, taken in a trial of the OX40 agonist ivuxolimab. The receptor chain draws on TRBV19 and TRBJ1-1, and perhaps TRBD1 as D gene, on 5 matching bases. This receptor was taken from an adult with an advanced solid tumor such as melanoma, head and neck, liver or kidney cancer. The DNA sequence is as follows: TGTGCCAGTACCCTCCACTGGGGCCAGGGTCGGACTGAAGCTTTCTTT. This codes for CASTLHWGQGRTEAFF.